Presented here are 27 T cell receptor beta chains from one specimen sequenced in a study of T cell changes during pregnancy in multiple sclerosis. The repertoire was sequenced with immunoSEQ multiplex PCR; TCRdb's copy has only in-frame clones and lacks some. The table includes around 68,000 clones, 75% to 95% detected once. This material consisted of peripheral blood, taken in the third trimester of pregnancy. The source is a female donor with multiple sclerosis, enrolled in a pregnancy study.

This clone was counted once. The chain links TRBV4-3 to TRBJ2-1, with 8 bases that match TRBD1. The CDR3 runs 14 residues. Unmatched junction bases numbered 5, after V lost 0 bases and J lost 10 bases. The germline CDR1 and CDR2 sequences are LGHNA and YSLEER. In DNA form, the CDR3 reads TGCGCCAGCAGCCAAGACAGGGGGCCAAGGGAGCAGTTCTTC. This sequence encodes CASSQDRGPREQFF.

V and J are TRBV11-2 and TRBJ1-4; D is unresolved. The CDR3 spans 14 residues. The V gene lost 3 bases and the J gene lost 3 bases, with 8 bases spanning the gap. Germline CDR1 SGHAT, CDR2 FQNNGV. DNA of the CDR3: TGTGCCAGCAGCTTTCATGGAGCTAATGAAAAACTGTTTTTT. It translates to CASSFHGANEKLFF.

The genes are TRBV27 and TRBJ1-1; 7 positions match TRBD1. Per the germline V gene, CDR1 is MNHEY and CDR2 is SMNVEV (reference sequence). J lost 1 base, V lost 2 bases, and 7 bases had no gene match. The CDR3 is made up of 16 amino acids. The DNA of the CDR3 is TGTGCCAGCAGTTTACACTCGACAGGGCCGAACACTGAAGCTTTCTTT. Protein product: CASSLHSTGPNTEAFF.

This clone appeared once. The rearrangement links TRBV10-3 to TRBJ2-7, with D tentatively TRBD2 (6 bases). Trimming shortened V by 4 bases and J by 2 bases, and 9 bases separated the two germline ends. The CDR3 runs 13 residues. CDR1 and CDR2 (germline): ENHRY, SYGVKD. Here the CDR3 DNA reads TGTGCCATCAGTGCGGGGGACCCCTACGAGCAGTACTTC. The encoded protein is CAISAGDPYEQYF.

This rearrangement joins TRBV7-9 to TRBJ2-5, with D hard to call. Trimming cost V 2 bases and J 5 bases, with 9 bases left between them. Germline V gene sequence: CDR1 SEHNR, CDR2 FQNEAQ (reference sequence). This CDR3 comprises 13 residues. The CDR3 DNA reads TGTGCCAGCAGCTTACCCCGGGTGGAGACCCAGTACTTC. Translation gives CASSLPRVETQYF.

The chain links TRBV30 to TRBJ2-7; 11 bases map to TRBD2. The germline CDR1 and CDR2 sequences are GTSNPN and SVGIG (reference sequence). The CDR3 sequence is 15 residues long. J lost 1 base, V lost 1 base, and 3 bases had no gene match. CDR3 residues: CAWSGLAGSSYEQYF. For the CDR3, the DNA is TGTGCCTGGAGTGGACTAGCGGGATCTTCCTACGAGCAGTACTTC.

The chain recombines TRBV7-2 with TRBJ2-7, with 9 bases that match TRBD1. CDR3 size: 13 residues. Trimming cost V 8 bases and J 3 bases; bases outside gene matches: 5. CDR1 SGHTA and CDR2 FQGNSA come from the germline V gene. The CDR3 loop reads CASVGTGSYEQYF. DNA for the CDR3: TGTGCCAGCGTTGGGACAGGGAGCTACGAGCAGTACTTC.

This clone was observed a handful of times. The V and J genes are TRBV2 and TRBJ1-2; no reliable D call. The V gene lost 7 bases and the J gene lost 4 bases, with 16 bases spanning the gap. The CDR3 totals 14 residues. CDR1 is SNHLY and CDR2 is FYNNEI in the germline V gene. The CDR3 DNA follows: TGTGCCAGCAAGACTCTAAGAGATCCCTATGGCTACACCTTC. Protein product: CASKTLRDPYGYTF.

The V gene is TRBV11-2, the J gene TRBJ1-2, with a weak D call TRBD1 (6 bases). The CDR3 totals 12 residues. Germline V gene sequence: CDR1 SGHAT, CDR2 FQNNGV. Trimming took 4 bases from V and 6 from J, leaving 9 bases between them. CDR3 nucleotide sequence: TGTGCCAGCAGCTGGGAGGGGGATGGCTACACCTTC. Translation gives CASSWEGDGYTF.

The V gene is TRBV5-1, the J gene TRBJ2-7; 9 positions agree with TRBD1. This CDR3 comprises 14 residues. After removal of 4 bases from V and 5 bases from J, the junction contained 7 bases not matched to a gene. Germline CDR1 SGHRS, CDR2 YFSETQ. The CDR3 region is CASSVGQGSDEQYF. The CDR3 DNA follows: TGCGCCAGCAGCGTGGGACAGGGTTCTGACGAGCAGTACTTC.

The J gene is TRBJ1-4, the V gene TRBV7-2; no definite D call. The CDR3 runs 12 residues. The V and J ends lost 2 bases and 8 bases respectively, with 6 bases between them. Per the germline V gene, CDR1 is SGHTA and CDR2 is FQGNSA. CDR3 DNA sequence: TGTGCCAGCAGCTTATCGTCCGAAAAACTGTTTTTT. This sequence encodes CASSLSSEKLFF.

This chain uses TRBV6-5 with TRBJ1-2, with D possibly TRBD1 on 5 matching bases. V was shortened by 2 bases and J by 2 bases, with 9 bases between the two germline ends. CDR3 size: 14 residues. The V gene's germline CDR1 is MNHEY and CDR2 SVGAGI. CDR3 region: CASSYRQGNYGYTF. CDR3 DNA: TGTGCCAGCAGTTACAGGCAGGGAAACTATGGCTACACCTTC.

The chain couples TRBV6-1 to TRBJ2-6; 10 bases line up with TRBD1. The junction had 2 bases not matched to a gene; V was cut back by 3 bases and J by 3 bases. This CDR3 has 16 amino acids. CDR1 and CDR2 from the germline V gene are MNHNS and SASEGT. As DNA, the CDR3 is TGTGCCAGCAGTGATGGGACAGGGGATGGGGCCAACGTCCTGACTTTC. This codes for CASSDGTGDGANVLTF.

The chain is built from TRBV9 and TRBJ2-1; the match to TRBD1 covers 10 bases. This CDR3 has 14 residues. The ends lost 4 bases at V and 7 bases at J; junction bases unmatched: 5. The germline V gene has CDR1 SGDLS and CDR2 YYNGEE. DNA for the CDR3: TGTGCCAGCAGCATGGGACAGGGGATGAATGAGCAGTTCTTC. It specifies CASSMGQGMNEQFF.

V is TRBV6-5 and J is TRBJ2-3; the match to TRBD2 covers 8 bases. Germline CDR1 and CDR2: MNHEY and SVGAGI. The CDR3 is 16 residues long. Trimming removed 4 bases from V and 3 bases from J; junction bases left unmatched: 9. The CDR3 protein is CASSLGIRLATDTQYF. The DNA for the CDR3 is TGTGCCAGCAGTTTGGGGATCCGACTAGCGACAGATACGCAGTATTTT.

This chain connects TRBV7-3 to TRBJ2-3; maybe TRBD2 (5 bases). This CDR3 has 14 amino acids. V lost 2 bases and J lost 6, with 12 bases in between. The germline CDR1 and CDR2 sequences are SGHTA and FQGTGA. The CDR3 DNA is TGTGCCAGCAGCTTATCGTATCGGAGGGATACGCAGTATTTT. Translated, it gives CASSLSYRRDTQYF.

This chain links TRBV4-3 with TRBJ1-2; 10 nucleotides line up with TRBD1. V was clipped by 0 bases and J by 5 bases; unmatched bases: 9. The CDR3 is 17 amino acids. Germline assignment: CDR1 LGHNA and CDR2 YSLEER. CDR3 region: CASSQDLTGTGVYGYTF. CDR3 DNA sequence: TGCGCCAGCAGCCAAGATTTAACCGGGACAGGGGTTTATGGCTACACCTTC.

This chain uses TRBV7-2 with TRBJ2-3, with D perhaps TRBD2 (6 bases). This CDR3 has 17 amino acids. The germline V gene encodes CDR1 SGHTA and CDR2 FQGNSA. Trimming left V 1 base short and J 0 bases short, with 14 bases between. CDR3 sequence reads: CASSLGSSGASTDTQYF. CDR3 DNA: TGTGCCAGCAGCTTAGGGTCTTCGGGAGCGAGCACAGATACGCAGTATTTT. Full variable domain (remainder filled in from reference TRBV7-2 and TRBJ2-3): GAGVSQSPSNKVTEKGKDVELRCDPISGHTALYWYRQSLGQGLEFLIYFQGNSAPDKSGLPSDRFSAERTGGSVSTLTIQRTQQEDSAVYLCASSLGSSGASTDTQYFGPGTRLTVL.

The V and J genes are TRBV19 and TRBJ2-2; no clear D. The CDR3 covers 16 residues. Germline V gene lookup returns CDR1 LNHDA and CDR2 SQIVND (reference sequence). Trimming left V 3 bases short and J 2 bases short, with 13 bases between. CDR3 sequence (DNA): TGTGCCAGTAGTATCCGTCCGGTGACAAACACCGGGGAGCTGTTTTTT. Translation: CASSIRPVTNTGELFF.

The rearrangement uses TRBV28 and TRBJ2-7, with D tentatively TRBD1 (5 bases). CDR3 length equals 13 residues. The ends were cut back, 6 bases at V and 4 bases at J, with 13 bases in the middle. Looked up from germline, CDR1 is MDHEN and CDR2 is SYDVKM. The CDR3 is CASSLGHQYEQYF. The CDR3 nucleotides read TGTGCCAGCAGCCTAGGACACCAATACGAGCAGTACTTC. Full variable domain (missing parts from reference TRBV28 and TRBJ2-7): DVKVTQSSRYLVKRTGEKVFLECVQDMDHENMFWYRQDPGLGLRLIYFSYDVKMKEKGDIPEGYSVSREKKERFSLILESASTNQTSMYLCASSLGHQYEQYFGPGTRLTVT.

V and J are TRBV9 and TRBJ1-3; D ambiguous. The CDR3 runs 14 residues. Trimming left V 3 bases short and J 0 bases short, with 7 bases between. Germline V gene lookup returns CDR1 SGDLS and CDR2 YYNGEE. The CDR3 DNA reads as TGTGCCAGCAGCGAGCGGAGCTCTGGAAACACCATATATTTT. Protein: CASSERSSGNTIYF.

CDR3 residues: CASSFRTSSYNEQFF. For the CDR3, the DNA is TGTGCCAGCAGCTTTCGGACTAGCTCCTACAATGAGCAGTTCTTC. This rearrangement joins TRBV7-2 to TRBJ2-1; 7 positions agree with TRBD2. Trimming removed 3 bases from V and 0 bases from J; junction bases left unmatched: 2. Germline V gene data show CDR1 as SGHTA and CDR2 as FQGNSA. The CDR3 runs 15 residues.

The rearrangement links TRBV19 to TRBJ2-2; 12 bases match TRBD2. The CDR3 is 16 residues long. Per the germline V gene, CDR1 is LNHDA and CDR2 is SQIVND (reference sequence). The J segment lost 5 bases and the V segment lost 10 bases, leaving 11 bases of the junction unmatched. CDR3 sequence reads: CATSLAGGPRTGELFF. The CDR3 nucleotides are TGTGCCACCTCCCTAGCGGGAGGGCCTCGGACCGGGGAGCTGTTTTTT.

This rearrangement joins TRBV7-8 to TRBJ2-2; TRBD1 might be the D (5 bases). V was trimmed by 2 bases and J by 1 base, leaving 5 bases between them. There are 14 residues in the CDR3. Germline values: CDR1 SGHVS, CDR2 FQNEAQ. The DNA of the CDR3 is TGTGCCAGCAGCTTACAGGGGAACACCGGGGAGCTGTTTTTT. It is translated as CASSLQGNTGELFF.

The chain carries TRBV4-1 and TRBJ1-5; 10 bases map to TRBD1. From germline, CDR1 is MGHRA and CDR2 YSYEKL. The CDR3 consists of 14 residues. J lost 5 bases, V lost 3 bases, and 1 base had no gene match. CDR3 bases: TGCGCCAGCAGCCACGGGACAGGGGATCAGCCCCAGCATTTT. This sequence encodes CASSHGTGDQPQHF.

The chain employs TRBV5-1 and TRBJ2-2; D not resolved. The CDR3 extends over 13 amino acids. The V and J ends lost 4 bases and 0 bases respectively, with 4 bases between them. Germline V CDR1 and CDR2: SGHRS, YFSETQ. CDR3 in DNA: TGCGCCAGCAGCATAACGAACACCGGGGAGCTGTTTTTT. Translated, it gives CASSITNTGELFF.

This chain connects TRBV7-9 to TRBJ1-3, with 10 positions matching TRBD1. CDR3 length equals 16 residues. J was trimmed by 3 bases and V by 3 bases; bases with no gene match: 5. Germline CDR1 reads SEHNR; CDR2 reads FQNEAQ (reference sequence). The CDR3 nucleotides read TGTGCCAGCAGCTTCGGGACAGGGGTTATTGGAAACACCATATATTTT. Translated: CASSFGTGVIGNTIYF.